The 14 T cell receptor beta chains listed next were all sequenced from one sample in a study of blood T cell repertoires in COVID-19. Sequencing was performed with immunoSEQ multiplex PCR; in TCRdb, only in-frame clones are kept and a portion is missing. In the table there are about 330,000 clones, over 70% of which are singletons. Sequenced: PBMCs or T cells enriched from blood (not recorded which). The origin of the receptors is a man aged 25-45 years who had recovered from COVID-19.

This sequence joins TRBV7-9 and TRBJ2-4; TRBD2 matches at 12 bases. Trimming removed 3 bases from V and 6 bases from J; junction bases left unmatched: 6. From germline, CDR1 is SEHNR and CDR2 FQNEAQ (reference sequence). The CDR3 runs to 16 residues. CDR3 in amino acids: CASSFPSGGAVNIQYF. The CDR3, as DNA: TGTGCCAGCAGCTTTCCTAGCGGGGGGGCCGTAAACATTCAGTACTTC.

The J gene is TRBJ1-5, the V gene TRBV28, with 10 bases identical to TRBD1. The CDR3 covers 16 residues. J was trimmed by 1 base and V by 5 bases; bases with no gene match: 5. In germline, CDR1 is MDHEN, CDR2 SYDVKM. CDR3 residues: CASSQRTGGSNQPQHF. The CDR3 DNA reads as TGTGCCAGCAGTCAACGGACAGGGGGAAGCAATCAGCCCCAGCATTTT.

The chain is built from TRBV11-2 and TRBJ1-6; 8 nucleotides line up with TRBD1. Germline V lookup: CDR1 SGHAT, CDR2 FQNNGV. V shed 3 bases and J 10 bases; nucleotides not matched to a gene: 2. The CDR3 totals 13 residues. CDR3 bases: TGTGCCAGCAGCTTCTACAGGGGGTCACCCCTCCACTTT. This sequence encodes CASSFYRGSPLHF.

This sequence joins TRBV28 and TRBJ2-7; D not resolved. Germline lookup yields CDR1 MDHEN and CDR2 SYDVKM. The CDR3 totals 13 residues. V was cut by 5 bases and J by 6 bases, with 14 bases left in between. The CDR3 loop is CASSPIHRGEQYF. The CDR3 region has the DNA TGTGCCAGCAGTCCCATTCACCGCGGCGAGCAGTACTTC. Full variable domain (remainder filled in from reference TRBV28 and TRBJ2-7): DVKVTQSSRYLVKRTGEKVFLECVQDMDHENMFWYRQDPGLGLRLIYFSYDVKMKEKGDIPEGYSVSREKKERFSLILESASTNQTSMYLCASSPIHRGEQYFGPGTRLTVT.

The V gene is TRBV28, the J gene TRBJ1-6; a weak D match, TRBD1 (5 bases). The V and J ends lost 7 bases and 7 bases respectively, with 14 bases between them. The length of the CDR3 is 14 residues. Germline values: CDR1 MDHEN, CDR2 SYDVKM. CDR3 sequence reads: CASTLWQGNSPLHF. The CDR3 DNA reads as TGTGCCAGCACATTGTGGCAGGGAAATTCACCCCTCCACTTT.

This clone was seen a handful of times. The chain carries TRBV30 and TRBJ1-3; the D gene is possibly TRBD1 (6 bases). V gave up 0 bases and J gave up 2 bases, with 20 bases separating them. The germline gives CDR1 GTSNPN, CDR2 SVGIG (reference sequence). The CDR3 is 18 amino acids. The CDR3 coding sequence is TGTGCCTGGAGTGTGAGGGGGGGGGCACAGGATGCTGGAAACACCATATATTTT. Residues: CAWSVRGGAQDAGNTIYF.

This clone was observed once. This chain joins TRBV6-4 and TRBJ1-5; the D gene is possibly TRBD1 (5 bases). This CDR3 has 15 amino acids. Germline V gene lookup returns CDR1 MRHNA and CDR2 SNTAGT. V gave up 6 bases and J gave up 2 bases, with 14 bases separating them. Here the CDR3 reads CASRALRGGNQPQHF. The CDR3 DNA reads TGTGCCAGCAGAGCGCTGCGGGGGGGCAATCAGCCCCAGCATTTT.

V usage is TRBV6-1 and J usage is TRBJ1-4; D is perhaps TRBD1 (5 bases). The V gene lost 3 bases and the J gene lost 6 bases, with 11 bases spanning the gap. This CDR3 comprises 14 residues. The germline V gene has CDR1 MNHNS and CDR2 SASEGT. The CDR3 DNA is TGTGCCAGCAGTGATTGGAGGGGAGATGAAAAACTGTTTTTT. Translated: CASSDWRGDEKLFF.

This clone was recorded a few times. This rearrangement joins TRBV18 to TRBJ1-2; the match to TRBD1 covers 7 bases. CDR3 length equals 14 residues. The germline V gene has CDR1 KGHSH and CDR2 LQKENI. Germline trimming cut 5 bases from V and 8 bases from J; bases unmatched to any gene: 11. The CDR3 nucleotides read TGTGCCAGCTCAAACGCGAGGGGGCCTTCCGGCTACACCTTC. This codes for CASSNARGPSGYTF.

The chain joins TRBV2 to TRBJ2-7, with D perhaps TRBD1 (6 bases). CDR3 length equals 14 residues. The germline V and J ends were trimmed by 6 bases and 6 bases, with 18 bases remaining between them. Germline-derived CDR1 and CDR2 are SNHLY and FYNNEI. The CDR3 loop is CASRAKMGAVEQYF. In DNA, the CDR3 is TGTGCCAGCAGGGCAAAGATGGGGGCGGTCGAGCAGTACTTC.

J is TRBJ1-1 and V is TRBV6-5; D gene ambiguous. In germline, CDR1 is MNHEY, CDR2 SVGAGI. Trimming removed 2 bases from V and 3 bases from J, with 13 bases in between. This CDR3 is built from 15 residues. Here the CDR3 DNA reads TGTGCCAGCAGTTACAGAGGGCCAAGGGACACTGAAGCTTTCTTT. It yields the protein CASSYRGPRDTEAFF.

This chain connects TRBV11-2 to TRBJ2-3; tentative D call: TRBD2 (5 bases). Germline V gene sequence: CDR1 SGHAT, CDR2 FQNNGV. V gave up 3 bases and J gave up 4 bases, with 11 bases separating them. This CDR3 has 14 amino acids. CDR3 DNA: TGTGCCAGCAGCTTTGGACTCAAGGCAGATACGCAGTATTTT. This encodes CASSFGLKADTQYF.

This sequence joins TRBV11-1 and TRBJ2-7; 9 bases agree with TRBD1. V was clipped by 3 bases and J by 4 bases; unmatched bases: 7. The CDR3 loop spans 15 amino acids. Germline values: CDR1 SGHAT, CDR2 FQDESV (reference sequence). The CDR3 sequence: CASSFLTGGEYEQYF. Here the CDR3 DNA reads TGTGCCAGCAGCTTTTTAACAGGGGGCGAGTACGAGCAGTACTTC.

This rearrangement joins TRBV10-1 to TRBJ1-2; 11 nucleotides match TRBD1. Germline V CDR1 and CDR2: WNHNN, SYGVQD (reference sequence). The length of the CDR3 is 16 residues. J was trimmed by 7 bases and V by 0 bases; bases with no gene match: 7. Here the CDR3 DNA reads TGCGCCAGCAGTGAGTCTCGGACAGGGGGCGCAGGTGGCTACACCTTC. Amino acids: CASSESRTGGAGGYTF.